This entry lists 21 T cell receptor beta chains sequenced from one sample in a study of cytomegalovirus exposure and HLA in healthy donors. Use of 60 Vbeta and 13 Jbeta primers characterized the PCR. Profiled with immunoSEQ multiplex PCR; TCRdb holds only in-frame clones, not every one. This listing includes about 160,000 clones. Sequencing was performed on PBMCs. These receptors originate from a man aged 25 to 40 in good health and CMV-seronegative.

This chain uses TRBV14 with TRBJ1-2; no definite D call. CDR1 SGHDN and CDR2 FVKESK come from the germline V gene. CDR3 length equals 14 residues. Between the trimmed V and J ends, which lost 0 bases and 5 bases, there was a span of 10 bases. The CDR3 DNA is TGTGCCAGCAGCCAAGAATCACCCCAGTATGGCTACACCTTC. It encodes CASSQESPQYGYTF.

Concerning this clone itself: Other DNA sequences from this sample encode an identical CDR3 as well. The chain links TRBV6-5 to TRBJ2-3; D not resolved. The CDR3 consists of 13 residues. V lost 2 bases, J lost 1 base, and 4 bases lay in between. Germline CDR1 reads MNHEY; CDR2 reads SVGAGI. The CDR3 DNA reads as TGTGCCAGCAGTTACCCGGGCACAGATACGCAGTATTTT. It translates to CASSYPGTDTQYF.

The rearrangement uses TRBV6-1 and TRBJ1-2, with unresolved D. The CDR3 consists of 12 residues. V was shortened by 9 bases and J by 8 bases, with 16 bases between the two germline ends. Germline V CDR1 and CDR2: MNHNS, SASEGT. This chain's CDR3 is CASRTGDRGYTF. The CDR3 DNA is TGTGCCAGTCGTACCGGGGATAGGGGCTACACCTTC.

The chain employs TRBV7-2 and TRBJ2-1; possibly TRBD2 for D (6 bases). The CDR3 contains 14 residues. Deletions cut 6 bases from V and 7 bases from J, with 16 bases between. Germline values: CDR1 SGHTA, CDR2 FQGNSA. DNA for the CDR3: TGTGCCAGCAGTTACCGGGAGACCTGGAATGAGCAGTTCTTC. It specifies CASSYRETWNEQFF. Looking up the rest from reference TRBV7-2 and TRBJ2-1 gives the full variable domain: GAGVSQSPSNKVTEKGKDVELRCDPISGHTALYWYRQSLGQGLEFLIYFQGNSAPDKSGLPSDRFSAERTGGSVSTLTIQRTQQEDSAVYLCASSYRETWNEQFFGPGTRLTVL.

This CDR3 is CASSPGQGAAEAFF. The CDR3 DNA sequence: TGTGCCAGCAGCCCAGGACAGGGGGCGGCTGAAGCTTTCTTT. The rearrangement uses TRBV5-6 and TRBJ1-1, with 11 bases aligning to TRBD1. The germline V gene encodes CDR1 SGHDT and CDR2 YYEEEE. The CDR3 extends over 14 amino acids. Germline trimming cut 4 bases from V and 6 bases from J; bases unmatched to any gene: 5.

A note on this clone: Different DNA sequences within this sample yield the same CDR3. The chain links TRBV11-2 to TRBJ2-7, with TRBD2 identical over 9 bases. CDR1 SGHAT and CDR2 FQNNGV come from the germline V gene. Trimming took 4 bases from V and 3 from J; bases not matched to a gene: 10. CDR3 size: 16 residues. The CDR3 spells CASSSKYLAGNYEQYF. The CDR3 DNA reads as TGTGCCAGCAGCTCAAAGTATCTAGCGGGAAACTACGAGCAGTACTTC.

V gene TRBV27 combines with J gene TRBJ1-2; 10 nucleotides line up with TRBD1. The ends lost 7 bases at V and 4 bases at J; junction bases unmatched: 12. This CDR3 region has 16 residues. From germline, CDR1 is MNHEY and CDR2 SMNVEV (reference sequence). CDR3 in DNA: TGTGCCAGCACAGACAGGGGGCTAGGTTCCGGCTATGGCTACACCTTC. Amino acids: CASTDRGLGSGYGYTF.

J is TRBJ1-2 and V is TRBV11-2; D gene unclear. Trimming pared 5 bases from V and 5 bases from J, leaving 21 bases between. The CDR3 covers 16 residues. Germline V lookup: CDR1 SGHAT, CDR2 FQNNGV. The CDR3 sequence is CASSPGGVGLGYGYTF. Written as DNA, the CDR3 is TGTGCCAGCAGCCCCGGCGGGGTGGGATTGGGATATGGCTACACCTTC.

The V call is TRBV7-9, the J call TRBJ2-1; 7 nucleotides align to TRBD2. The CDR3 loop spans 13 amino acids. Germline CDR1 and CDR2: SEHNR and FQNEAQ (reference sequence). V lost 5 bases to trimming and J lost 9 bases; unmatched junction nucleotides: 7. CDR3 protein: CASSLGLGGEQFF. Written as DNA, the CDR3 is TGTGCCAGCAGCCTAGGACTAGGAGGTGAGCAGTTCTTC. Using reference TRBV7-9 and TRBJ2-1 for the parts outside the CDR3, the full variable domain is DTGVSQNPRHKITKRGQNVTFRCDPISEHNRLYWYRQTLGQGPEFLTYFQNEAQLEKSRLLSDRFSAERPKGSFSTLEIQRTEQGDSAMYLCASSLGLGGEQFFGPGTRLTVL.

This chain links TRBV5-1 with TRBJ2-4; 8 nucleotides match TRBD2. Germline CDR1 reads SGHRS; CDR2 reads YFSETQ. V shed 1 base, J shed 8 bases, and the junction held 11 bases outside the gene matches. The CDR3 loop spans 16 amino acids. DNA of the CDR3: TGCGCCAGCAGCTTGAGGAGCGGGAGTGGGAGTGACATTCAGTACTTC. It encodes CASSLRSGSGSDIQYF.

The chain employs TRBV7-7 and TRBJ2-1; 7 bases line up with TRBD2. Looked up from germline, CDR1 is SSHAT and CDR2 is FNYEAQ (reference sequence). The CDR3 length is 15 residues. Losses at the gene ends were 2 bases for V and 5 bases for J; bases not matched to a gene: 6. CDR3 in amino acids: CASSLHLGLNNEQFF. The DNA of the CDR3 is TGTGCCAGCAGCTTACATTTGGGACTAAACAATGAGCAGTTCTTC.

V gene TRBV25-1 combines with J gene TRBJ1-2, with 8 bases aligning to TRBD1. The CDR3 is 15 residues long. J was trimmed by 4 bases and V by 5 bases; bases with no gene match: 9. The V gene's germline CDR1 is MGHDK and CDR2 SYGVNS. CDR3 residues: CASSPHRGEVYGYTF. The CDR3 DNA is TGTGCCAGCAGTCCCCACAGGGGGGAAGTCTATGGCTACACCTTC.

This chain connects TRBV11-2 to TRBJ2-3; TRBD1 is a possible D gene (5 bases). The CDR3 runs 12 residues. Germline CDR1 is SGHAT and CDR2 is FQNNGV. Trimming took off 5 bases at V and 3 bases at J, with 6 bases between the two ends. CDR3 sequence reads: CASSPGTDTQYF. CDR3 sequence (DNA): TGTGCCAGCAGCCCAGGGACAGATACGCAGTATTTT.

In DNA, the CDR3 is TGTGCCAGCAGCTTGGCGTCTTCGGGGTATGAGCAGTTCTTC. This sequence encodes CASSLASSGYEQFF. This chain connects TRBV7-2 to TRBJ2-1; weak D call: TRBD2 (5 bases). The ends were cut back, 3 bases at V and 8 bases at J, with 14 bases in the middle. Germline CDR1 SGHTA, CDR2 FQGNSA. This CDR3 contains 14 residues.

The genes are TRBV27 and TRBJ1-1; the match to TRBD1 covers 7 bases. The CDR3 has 16 residues. V lost 4 bases, J lost 0 bases, and 8 bases stayed unmatched. CDR1 MNHEY and CDR2 SMNVEV come from the germline V gene (reference sequence). The DNA for the CDR3 is TGTGCCAGCAGTTCCCTCGTACAGGGGATGAACACTGAAGCTTTCTTT. Amino acid sequence: CASSSLVQGMNTEAFF.

This chain joins TRBV4-1 and TRBJ2-4; D not resolved. Trimming took 1 base from V and 8 from J, leaving 9 bases between them. There are 13 residues in the CDR3. Germline loops: CDR1 MGHRA, CDR2 YSYEKL. DNA for the CDR3: TGCGCCAGCAGCCAAGTGGGCTTGGACATTCAGTACTTC. This encodes CASSQVGLDIQYF.

The V gene is TRBV6-5, the J gene TRBJ2-7, with 7 nucleotides matching TRBD2. Germline V gene data show CDR1 as MNHEY and CDR2 as SVGAGI. The J segment lost 2 bases and the V segment lost 6 bases, leaving 10 bases of the junction unmatched. The CDR3 covers 15 residues. CDR3 loop: CASSPRGGSAYEQYF. CDR3 DNA sequence: TGTGCCAGCAGCCCCCGCGGGGGATCCGCCTACGAGCAGTACTTC.

The gene calls are TRBV14 and TRBJ2-1, with D possibly being TRBD2 (5 bases). The CDR3 contains 14 residues. CDR1 and CDR2 (germline): SGHDN, FVKESK. V dropped 5 bases and J dropped 0 bases, with 8 bases sitting between them. CDR3 in DNA: TGTGCCAGCAGCAGGAGGAGCTCCTACAATGAGCAGTTCTTC. Its translation: CASSRRSSYNEQFF.

This sequence joins TRBV28 and TRBJ1-5; D ambiguous. Germline V CDR1 and CDR2: MDHEN, SYDVKM. There are 12 residues in the CDR3. The V end was cut by 3 bases, the J end by 9 bases, with 9 bases between. CDR3 in amino acids: CASSFRRRPQHF. The CDR3 DNA is TGTGCCAGCAGTTTCCGCCGGAGGCCCCAGCATTTT.

The chain links TRBV19 to TRBJ2-5, with no clear D. The CDR3 has 14 amino acids. V lost 6 bases and J lost 2, with 13 bases in between. Germline V lookup: CDR1 LNHDA, CDR2 SQIVND (reference sequence). The CDR3 DNA sequence: TGTGCCAGTAGCCACCTTGCTGCGCAAGAGACCCAGTACTTC. Translation gives CASSHLAAQETQYF.

The J gene is TRBJ2-1, the V gene TRBV6-1; TRBD1 is a possible D gene (5 bases). The CDR3 is made up of 14 amino acids. The V end lost 5 bases, the J end lost 7 bases, and 15 bases lay between the germline ends. CDR1 is MNHNS and CDR2 is SASEGT in the germline V gene. The CDR3 loop is CASSRERQYNEQFF. CDR3 nucleotide sequence: TGTGCCAGCAGTAGAGAAAGACAGTATAATGAGCAGTTCTTC.